This TCR beta chain was identified in a study of T cell responses to AZD1222 COVID-19 vaccine. Germline-derived CDR1 and CDR2 are SGHAT and FQNNGV. The CDR3 spans 14 residues. V dropped 5 bases and J dropped 3; count of bases not matched to a gene: 4. This clone was recorded only once. Its matching antigen is unknown. Study results and limitations: Repertoire sampling occurred only after the peak T cell response. Among AZD1222 vaccinees, only five to seven were seropositive at baseline. Donors were largely white British and mainly female; clonal diversity was possibly underestimated. Reportedly, nearly half the spike-specific TCRs target unmutated variant regions.

Libraries were prepared by immunoSEQ multiplex PCR; TCRdb keeps only in-frame clonotypes and omits some of them. The sample records approximately 120,000 clones, approximately 90% being singletons. The rearrangement joins TRBV11-2 to TRBJ1-5; TRBD1 matches at 7 bases. This material consisted of peripheral blood, taken on day 0 of AZD1222 vaccination. The sequence was collected from an adult in good health. CDR3 in DNA: TGTGCCAGCAGCCTACAGGGGAACAATCAGCCCCAGCATTTT. The encoded protein is CASSLQGNNQPQHF.